This section outlines one T cell receptor (beta chain) sequence together with its context. This sample is part of a study of blood T cell repertoires in COVID-19. Study-wide context: The United States, Italy and Spain were the sources of the acute and convalescent COVID-19 samples. Sources were T cells, B-cell-depleted T cells, or PBMCs; the material itself was cDNA or gDNA.

There are 15 residues in the CDR3. V was clipped by 4 bases and J by 0 bases, with 11 bases between them. Germline assignment: CDR1 SGDLS and CDR2 YYNGEE. As processed by the authors: From reference gene primer amplification, estimates of nucleated cell counts were derived. TCRdb keeps only in-frame clones here, not all; method: immunoSEQ multiplex PCR. V and J calls and clone size are as listed in that table; D and trimming were resolved from the DNA. The table shows about 200,000 clones, with approximately 83% occurring only once. All enrollees were roughly 18 to 95 years old and from about 24 US areas.

The receptor comes from a woman aged 35 to 49 with acute COVID-19. The chain has TRBV9 and TRBJ2-1; D ambiguous. The specimen was PBMCs or T cells enriched from blood (not recorded which). This CDR3 reads CASSPSVASYNEQFF. CDR3 DNA: TGTGCCAGCAGCCCGAGCGTCGCCTCCTACAATGAGCAGTTCTTC.